Reported below is one T cell receptor (beta chain). Its target is not known. 60 Vbeta and 13 Jbeta primers were used in PCR. Clones were read by immunoSEQ multiplex PCR, and TCRdb kept only the in-frame ones, dropping some. Of around 110,000 clones listed, 50% to 75% were seen once; the top ten hold about 8.1%. The record originates from a study of cytomegalovirus exposure and HLA in healthy donors. Study conclusions and caveats: Earlier analysis found most TCR beta V segments productive about 87% or about 30% of the time. A later analysis reportedly found fewer N-insertions in an Asian-associated ancestry cluster than the roughly 680-donor mean.

The CDR3 extends over 16 amino acids. Germline V gives CDR1 SGHRS, CDR2 YFSETQ. V shed 2 bases, J shed 6 bases, and the junction held 10 bases outside the gene matches. The receptor comes from a woman between 35 and 50 years old in good health and CMV-seropositive. Input material: PBMCs. The chain links TRBV5-1 to TRBJ1-2, with 10 bases matching TRBD1. CDR3 nucleotide sequence: TGCGCCAGCAGCTTAGCGGGATCAGGACAGGGGGATGGCTACACCTTC. The encoded protein is CASSLAGSGQGDGYTF.